This passage covers 26 T cell receptor beta chains from one sample sequenced in a study of T-cell memory formation after mild COVID-19. Each CDR3 protein gets one entry after TCRdb re-called the 5' RACE reads with MiXCR. The repertoire includes some 290,000 distinct CDR3 sequences, roughly 16% of them detected once, and approximately 23% sits in the top ten. The sequencing sample was made of PBMCs or a T cell subset sorted from them (not recorded which). These receptors all stem from a man between 18 and 29 years old who had mild COVID-19 (a few samples of this study predate the infection). Cell type and time point are not known.

This clonotype was recorded a few times. The CDR3 protein is CASSLVADEQYF. The DNA for the CDR3 is TGTGCCAGCAGTTTAGTGGCTGACGAGCAGTACTTC. This chain connects TRBV12-3 or TRBV12-4 to TRBJ2-7, with D uncertain. This CDR3 has 12 residues. Trimming stripped 1 base from V and 5 bases from J, with 6 bases between.

This clonotype was seen a handful of times. The V and J genes are TRBV18 and TRBJ2-1; 10 positions match TRBD2. V shed 0 bases, J shed 5 bases, and the junction held 1 base outside the gene matches. The CDR3 runs to 15 residues. The germline CDR1 and CDR2 sequences are KGHSH and LQKENI. The CDR3 DNA reads as TGTGCCAGCTCACCACCTAGCGGGGGGAACAATGAGCAGTTCTTC. Translation gives CASSPPSGGNNEQFF.

The J gene is TRBJ2-1, the V gene TRBV7-3, with 9 bases matching TRBD1. Germline CDR1 SGHTA, CDR2 FQGTGA. The J segment lost 3 bases and the V segment lost 5 bases, leaving 5 bases of the junction unmatched. The CDR3 has 15 residues. The DNA of the CDR3 is TGTGCCAGCAGCGCCACAGGGGGCTACTACAATGAGCAGTTCTTC. Its protein product is CASSATGGYYNEQFF.

The chain combines TRBV7-6 with TRBJ1-1; D is undetermined. The germline gives CDR1 SGHVS, CDR2 FNYEAQ. The CDR3 covers 14 residues. V was cut by 3 bases and J by 1 base, with 9 bases left in between. The CDR3 DNA is TGTGCCAGCAGCTTTACGGCGGGGAACACTGAAGCTTTCTTT. Its protein product is CASSFTAGNTEAFF.

V usage is TRBV29-1 and J usage is TRBJ2-2, with TRBD1 matching over 7 bases. With V trimmed by 4 bases and J by 5 bases, 4 bases remained unmatched. This CDR3 has 13 amino acids. Germline assignment: CDR1 SQVTM and CDR2 ANQGSEA. The CDR3 here is CSVGGQVTGELFF. The CDR3 DNA follows: TGCAGCGTTGGTGGACAGGTGACCGGGGAGCTGTTTTTT.

The V gene is TRBV2, the J gene TRBJ2-3; 9 bases line up with TRBD2. Germline V gene lookup returns CDR1 SNHLY and CDR2 FYNNEI. The CDR3 is 15 residues long. Unmatched junction bases numbered 12, after V lost 7 bases and J lost 7 bases. The CDR3 nucleotides are TGTGCCAGCAATCCGGGACTAGCATTCCCGAATACGCAGTATTTT. This sequence encodes CASNPGLAFPNTQYF.

This clonotype appeared many times. This chain joins TRBV4-1 and TRBJ2-3; the D is unclear. CDR3 length equals 15 residues. Germline-derived CDR1 and CDR2 are MGHRA and YSYEKL. V shed 1 base and J shed 0 bases, with 8 bases lying between them. In DNA, the CDR3 is TGCGCCAGCAGCCAAGTGGTAGCTAGCACAGATACGCAGTATTTT. It translates to CASSQVVASTDTQYF.

The rearrangement uses TRBV19 and TRBJ2-5; the D gene is possibly TRBD2 (6 bases). The CDR3 is 13 residues long. The germline V gene has CDR1 LNHDA and CDR2 SQIVND (reference sequence). V dropped 7 bases and J dropped 4 bases, with 13 bases sitting between them. The CDR3 sequence: CASNNRRGETQYF. The CDR3 DNA reads as TGTGCCAGTAACAATCGGCGGGGAGAGACCCAGTACTTC.

This clonotype was detected many times. The chain recombines TRBV5-6 with TRBJ1-6; D is perhaps TRBD1 (5 bases). The CDR3 has 17 amino acids. Trimming removed 0 bases from V and 8 bases from J, with 18 bases in between. The germline CDR1 and CDR2 sequences are SGHDT and YYEEEE. CDR3 sequence reads: CASSLGPGHPAYSPLHF. For the CDR3, the DNA is TGTGCCAGCAGCTTGGGGCCCGGACATCCTGCGTATTCACCCCTCCACTTT. The whole variable domain, remainder taken from reference TRBV5-6 and TRBJ1-6, is DAGVTQSPTHLIKTRGQQVTLRCSPKSGHDTVSWYQQALGQGPQFIFQYYEEEERQRGNFPDRFSGHQFPNYSSELNVNALLLGDSALYLCASSLGPGHPAYSPLHFGNGTRLTVT.

This chain joins TRBV6-1 and TRBJ2-1; 11 nucleotides agree with TRBD2. The junction had 3 bases not matched to a gene; V was cut back by 11 bases and J by 3 bases. The CDR3 loop spans 13 amino acids. Germline V lookup: CDR1 MNHNS, CDR2 SASEGT. CDR3 bases: TGTGCCTGTAGCGGGGGGGACTACAATGAGCAGTTCTTC. Protein product: CACSGGDYNEQFF.

In this sample, this clonotype turned up many times. The V call is TRBV7-3, the J call TRBJ2-1, with D possibly TRBD1 on 7 matching bases. Germline V CDR1 and CDR2: SGHTA, FQGTGA. V was pared by 5 bases and J by 8 bases, with 16 bases between. This CDR3 contains 14 residues. Here the CDR3 reads CASSPPGGNHEQFF. The CDR3 DNA reads as TGTGCCAGCAGCCCCCCAGGGGGGAACCATGAGCAGTTCTTC.

The genes are TRBV12-3 or TRBV12-4 and TRBJ2-3, with D perhaps given as TRBD1 or TRBD2 (5 bases each). This CDR3 comprises 15 residues. Trimming shortened V by 3 bases and J by 6 bases, and 16 bases separated the two germline ends. CDR3 region: CASSFGGTKADTQYF. In nucleotides, the CDR3 is TGTGCCAGCAGTTTCGGTGGGACGAAGGCGGATACGCAGTATTTT.

This clonotype was seen a handful of times. V and J are TRBV30 and TRBJ2-1; TRBD1 aligns across 9 bases. The CDR3 spans 14 residues. V dropped 2 bases and J dropped 5; count of bases not matched to a gene: 4. CDR1 is GTSNPN and CDR2 is SVGIG in the germline V gene (reference sequence). CDR3 coding DNA: TGTGCCTGGAGTACGGGACAGGGAAACAATGAGCAGTTCTTC. Translation: CAWSTGQGNNEQFF.

This clonotype was recorded a few times. The chain joins TRBV6-5 to TRBJ2-5; TRBD2 aligns across 7 bases. Germline V CDR1 and CDR2: MNHEY, SVGAGI. J gave up 12 bases and V 4 bases, and 5 bases lay outside the gene matches. The CDR3 length is 11 residues. The CDR3 region has the DNA TGTGCCAGCAGTTCCGGCGGGGGAAAGTACTTC. This encodes CASSSGGGKYF.

V usage is TRBV4-3 and J usage is TRBJ1-1; D may be TRBD1 (5 bases). The CDR3 runs 15 residues. Trimming shortened V by 1 base and J by 1 base, and 10 bases separated the two germline ends. Germline V gene lookup returns CDR1 LGHNA and CDR2 YSLEER. In DNA, the CDR3 is TGCGCCAGCAGCCAAGGGCCAGGGCCGAACACTGAAGCTTTCTTT. Translating it yields CASSQGPGPNTEAFF.

This clonotype was observed a handful of times. The chain links TRBV7-2 to TRBJ2-5, with D unresolved. Trimming shortened V by 3 bases and J by 1 base, and 6 bases separated the two germline ends. The V gene's germline CDR1 is SGHTA and CDR2 FQGNSA. The CDR3 is 13 residues long. The CDR3 DNA follows: TGTGCCAGCAGCTTTATTGTCCAAGAGACCCAGTACTTC. Translation: CASSFIVQETQYF.

V usage is TRBV11-2 and J usage is TRBJ2-2; no clear D gene. The CDR3 has 11 amino acids. V shed 4 bases and J shed 6 bases, with 3 bases lying between them. Per the germline V gene, CDR1 is SGHAT and CDR2 is FQNNGV. The chain's CDR3 is CASSSSGELFF. In DNA, the CDR3 is TGTGCCAGCAGCTCCTCCGGGGAGCTGTTTTTT.

The rearrangement links TRBV6-2 or TRBV6-3 to TRBJ2-3; D gene ambiguous. Trimming took 6 bases from V and 1 from J, leaving 11 bases between them. The CDR3 extends over 14 amino acids. The germline gives CDR1 MNHEY, CDR2 SVGEGT. DNA for the CDR3: TGTGCCAGCAGATACGGCCGGGGCACAGATACGCAGTATTTT. It yields the protein CASRYGRGTDTQYF.

This clonotype appeared a few times. The chain recombines TRBV6-5 with TRBJ2-3, with unresolved D. With 4 bases removed from V and 5 bases from J, the gap between germline ends came to 10 bases. Germline V gene sequence: CDR1 MNHEY, CDR2 SVGAGI. There are 13 residues in the CDR3. CDR3: CASSSRSRDTQYF. The DNA for the CDR3 is TGTGCCAGCAGTTCGAGATCAAGAGATACGCAGTATTTT.

This clonotype came up a few times. The chain carries TRBV18 and TRBJ1-6; 9 positions agree with TRBD1. The CDR3 is made up of 16 amino acids. Germline V CDR1 and CDR2: KGHSH, LQKENI. Unmatched junction bases numbered 7, after V lost 1 base and J lost 9 bases. CDR3 in DNA: TGTGCCAGCTCACCACAAGAGGACAGGGGAACTTCACCCCTCCACTTT. Its translation: CASSPQEDRGTSPLHF.

This clonotype was seen only a few times. The rearrangement joins TRBV7-8 to TRBJ2-3, with D possibly called TRBD1 or TRBD2 (5 bases each). This CDR3 is built from 15 residues. Per the germline V gene, CDR1 is SGHVS and CDR2 is FQNEAQ. With 5 bases removed from V and 2 bases from J, the gap between germline ends came to 14 bases. The CDR3 reads CASSPKGDLTDTQYF. CDR3 coding DNA: TGTGCCAGCAGCCCCAAAGGGGACCTCACAGATACGCAGTATTTT.

This clonotype was found many times. This chain joins TRBV5-1 and TRBJ2-6; tentatively, D is TRBD1 (6 bases). Trimming stripped 5 bases from V and 0 bases from J, with 24 bases between. Germline V gene lookup returns CDR1 SGHRS and CDR2 YFSETQ. The CDR3 runs 20 residues. The CDR3 region is CASSSFGLPGALSGANVLTF. CDR3 DNA sequence: TGCGCCAGCAGTTCCTTCGGGTTGCCAGGGGCTCTCTCTGGGGCCAACGTCCTGACTTTC.

This clonotype has just a few counts. The V call is TRBV15, the J call TRBJ1-2, with 10 positions matching TRBD1. The CDR3 extends over 15 amino acids. V gave up 9 bases and J gave up 4 bases; unmatched junction bases: 11. Per the germline V gene, CDR1 is LNHNV and CDR2 is YYDKDF (reference sequence). CDR3 region: CATRKGTGDGYGYTF. CDR3 bases: TGTGCCACTAGGAAAGGGACAGGGGATGGCTATGGCTACACCTTC. The full variable domain, its missing parts supplied by reference TRBV15 and TRBJ1-2, is DAMVIQNPRYQVTQFGKPVTLSCSQTLNHNVMYWYQQKSSQAPKLLFHYYDKDFNNEADTPDNFQSRRPNTSFCFLDIRSPGLGDTAMYLCATRKGTGDGYGYTFGSGTRLTVV.

The V and J genes are TRBV11-3 and TRBJ2-3; no definite D call. The CDR3 extends over 16 amino acids. Germline values: CDR1 SGHNT, CDR2 YENEEA. The V and J ends lost 5 bases and 4 bases respectively, with 19 bases between them. CDR3 sequence (DNA): TGTGCCAGCAGCGCTAATATCGGGTTTCGGTCAGATACGCAGTATTTT. The encoded protein is CASSANIGFRSDTQYF.

The V call is TRBV7-8, the J call TRBJ2-7; tentatively, D is TRBD2 (6 bases). With 2 bases removed from V and 4 bases from J, the gap between germline ends came to 15 bases. CDR1 and CDR2 from the germline V gene are SGHVS and FQNEAQ. This CDR3 has 15 amino acids. The CDR3 sequence is CASSLSSGLTYEQYF. CDR3 sequence (DNA): TGTGCCAGCAGCTTAAGTTCGGGACTTACGTACGAGCAGTACTTC.

Many counts were recorded for this clonotype. This chain links TRBV20-1 with TRBJ2-3, with 12 bases lining up with TRBD1. Germline-derived CDR1 and CDR2 are DFQATT and SNEGSKA (reference sequence). V shed 6 bases and J 2 bases; nucleotides not matched to a gene: 6. The CDR3 has 15 residues. The CDR3 sequence: CSAESGQGATDTQYF. CDR3 nucleotide sequence: TGCAGTGCCGAGTCGGGACAGGGGGCCACAGATACGCAGTATTTT.